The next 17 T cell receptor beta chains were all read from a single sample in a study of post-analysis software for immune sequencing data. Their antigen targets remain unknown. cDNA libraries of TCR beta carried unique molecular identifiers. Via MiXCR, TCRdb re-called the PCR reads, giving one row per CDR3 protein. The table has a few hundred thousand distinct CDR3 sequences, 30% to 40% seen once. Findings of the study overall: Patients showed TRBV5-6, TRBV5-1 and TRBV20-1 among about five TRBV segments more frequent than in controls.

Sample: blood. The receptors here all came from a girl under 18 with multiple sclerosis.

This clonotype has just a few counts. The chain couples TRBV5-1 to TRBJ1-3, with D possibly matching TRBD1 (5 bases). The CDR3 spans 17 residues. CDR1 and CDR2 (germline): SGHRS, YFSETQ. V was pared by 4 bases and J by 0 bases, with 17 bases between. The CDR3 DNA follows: TGCGCCAGCAGCCCCCTGGGGGGATCAAGCTCTGGAAACACCATATATTTT. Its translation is CASSPLGGSSSGNTIYF. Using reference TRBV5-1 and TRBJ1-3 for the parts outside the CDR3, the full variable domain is KAGVTQTPRYLIKTRGQQVTLSCSPISGHRSVSWYQQTPGQGLQFLFEYFSETQRNKGNFPGRFSGRQFSNSRSEMNVSTLELGDSALYLCASSPLGGSSSGNTIYFGEGSWLTVV.

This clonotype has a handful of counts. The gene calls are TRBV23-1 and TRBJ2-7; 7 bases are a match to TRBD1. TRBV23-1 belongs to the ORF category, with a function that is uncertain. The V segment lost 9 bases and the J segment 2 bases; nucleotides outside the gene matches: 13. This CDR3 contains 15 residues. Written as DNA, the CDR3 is TGCGCCAGTCCTCACCGGGACAGTCTTACCTACGAGCAGTACTTC. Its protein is CASPHRDSLTYEQYF.

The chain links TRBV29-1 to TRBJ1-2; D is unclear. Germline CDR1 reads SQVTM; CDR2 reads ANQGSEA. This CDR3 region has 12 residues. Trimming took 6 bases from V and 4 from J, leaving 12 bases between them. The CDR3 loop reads CSVIGSGYGYTF. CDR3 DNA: TGCAGCGTGATAGGATCGGGCTATGGCTACACCTTC.

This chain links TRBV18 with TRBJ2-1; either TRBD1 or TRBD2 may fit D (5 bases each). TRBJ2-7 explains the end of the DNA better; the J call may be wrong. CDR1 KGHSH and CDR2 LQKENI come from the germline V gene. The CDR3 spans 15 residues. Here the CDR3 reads CASSRRRGSLYEQYF. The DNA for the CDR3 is TGTGCCAGCTCACGACGCCGGGGCAGTTTATACGAGCAGTACTTC.

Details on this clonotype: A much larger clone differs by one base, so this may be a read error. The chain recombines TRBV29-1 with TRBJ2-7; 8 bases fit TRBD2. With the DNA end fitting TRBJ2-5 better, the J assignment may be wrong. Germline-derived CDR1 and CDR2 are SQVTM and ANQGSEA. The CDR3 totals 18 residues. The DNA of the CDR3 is TGCAGCGTTGAAGGCTATACGACTGTAGCGGGGAGACAAGGGACCCAGTACTTC. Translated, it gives CSVEGYTTVAGRQGTQYF.

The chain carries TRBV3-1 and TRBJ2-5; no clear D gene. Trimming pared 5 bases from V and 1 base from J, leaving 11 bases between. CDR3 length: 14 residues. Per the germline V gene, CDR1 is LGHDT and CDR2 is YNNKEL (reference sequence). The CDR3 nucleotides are TGTGCCAGCAGCGCTCAGCAGATCCAAGAGACCCAGTACTTC. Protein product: CASSAQQIQETQYF.

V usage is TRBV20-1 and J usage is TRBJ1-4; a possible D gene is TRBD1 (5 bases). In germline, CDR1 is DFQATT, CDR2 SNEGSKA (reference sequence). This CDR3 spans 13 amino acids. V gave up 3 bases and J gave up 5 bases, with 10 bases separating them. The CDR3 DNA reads TGCAGTGCTAGGAGGGGTTCAAATGAAAAACTGTTTTTT. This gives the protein CSARRGSNEKLFF.

CDR3 in amino acids: CASSVRTGRGADTQYF. DNA of the CDR3: TGTGCCAGCAGCGTTAGGACAGGGCGAGGCGCAGATACGCAGTATTTT. J is TRBJ2-3 and V is TRBV9; the match to TRBD1 covers 8 bases. V shed 2 bases, J shed 4 bases, and the junction held 9 bases outside the gene matches. CDR1 is SGDLS and CDR2 is YYNGEE in the germline V gene. The CDR3 runs 16 residues. Full variable domain (outside the CDR3, taken from reference TRBV9 and TRBJ2-3): DSGVTQTPKHLITATGQRVTLRCSPRSGDLSVYWYQQSLDQGLQFLIQYYNGEERAKGNILERFSAQQFPDLHSELNLSSLELGDSALYFCASSVRTGRGADTQYFGPGTRLTVL.

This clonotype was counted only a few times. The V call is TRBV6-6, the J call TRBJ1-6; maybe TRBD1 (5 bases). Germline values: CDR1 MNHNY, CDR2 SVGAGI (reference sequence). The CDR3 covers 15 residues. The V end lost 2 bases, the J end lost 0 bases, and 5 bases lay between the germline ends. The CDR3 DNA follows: TGTGCCAGCAGTTACAGGGGCTCCTATAATTCACCCCTCCACTTT. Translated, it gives CASSYRGSYNSPLHF.

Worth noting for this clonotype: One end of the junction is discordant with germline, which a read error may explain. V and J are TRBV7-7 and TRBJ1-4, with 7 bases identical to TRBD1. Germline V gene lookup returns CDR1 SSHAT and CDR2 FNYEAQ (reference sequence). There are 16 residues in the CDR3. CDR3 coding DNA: TGTGCCAGCAGCCCCGGGACAGACTTAACTAATGAAAAACGGTTTTTT. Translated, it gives CASSPGTDLTNEKRFF. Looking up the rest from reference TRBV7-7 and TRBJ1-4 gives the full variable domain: GAGVSQSPRYKVTKRGQDVTLRCDPISSHATLYWYQQALGQGPEFLTYFNYEAQPDKSGLPSDRFSAERPEGSISTLTIQRTEQRDSAMYRCASSPGTDLTNEKRFFGSGTQLSVL.

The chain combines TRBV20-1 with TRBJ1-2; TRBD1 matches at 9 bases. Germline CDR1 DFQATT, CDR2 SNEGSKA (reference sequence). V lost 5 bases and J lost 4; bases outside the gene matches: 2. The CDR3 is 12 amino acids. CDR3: CSAGTGSYGYTF. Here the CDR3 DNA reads TGCAGTGCTGGGACAGGGTCCTATGGCTACACCTTC.

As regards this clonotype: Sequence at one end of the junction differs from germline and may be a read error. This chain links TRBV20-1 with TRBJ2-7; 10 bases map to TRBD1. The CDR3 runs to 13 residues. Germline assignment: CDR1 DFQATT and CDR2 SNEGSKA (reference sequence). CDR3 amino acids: CSAGTGALNEQYF. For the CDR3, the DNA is TGTAGTGCGGGGACAGGGGCACTCAACGAGCAGTACTTC.

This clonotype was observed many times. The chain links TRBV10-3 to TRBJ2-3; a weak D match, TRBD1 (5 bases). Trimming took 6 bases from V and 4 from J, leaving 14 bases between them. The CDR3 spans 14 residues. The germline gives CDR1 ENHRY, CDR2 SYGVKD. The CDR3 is CAISQGLGPDTQYF. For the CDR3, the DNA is TGTGCCATCAGCCAAGGGCTGGGGCCAGATACGCAGTATTTT.

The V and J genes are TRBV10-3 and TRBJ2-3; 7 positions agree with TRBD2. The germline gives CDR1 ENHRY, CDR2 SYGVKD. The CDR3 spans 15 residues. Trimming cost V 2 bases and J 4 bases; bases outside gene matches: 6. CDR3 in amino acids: CAISEAGRVSDTQYF. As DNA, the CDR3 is TGTGCCATCAGTGAGGCTGGGAGGGTTTCAGATACGCAGTATTTT.

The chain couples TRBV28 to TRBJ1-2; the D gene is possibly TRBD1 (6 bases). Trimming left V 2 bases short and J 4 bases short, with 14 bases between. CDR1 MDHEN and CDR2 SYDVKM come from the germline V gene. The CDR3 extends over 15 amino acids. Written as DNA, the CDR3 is TGTGCCAGCAGTTTAGGGATCGGGGGCGGCTATGGCTACACCTTC. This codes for CASSLGIGGGYGYTF.

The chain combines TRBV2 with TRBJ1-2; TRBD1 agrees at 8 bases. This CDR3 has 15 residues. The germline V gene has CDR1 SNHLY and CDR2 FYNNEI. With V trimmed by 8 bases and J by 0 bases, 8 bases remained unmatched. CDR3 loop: CASSLDRASNYGYTF. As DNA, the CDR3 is TGTGCCAGCTCATTGGACAGGGCCTCTAACTATGGCTACACCTTC.

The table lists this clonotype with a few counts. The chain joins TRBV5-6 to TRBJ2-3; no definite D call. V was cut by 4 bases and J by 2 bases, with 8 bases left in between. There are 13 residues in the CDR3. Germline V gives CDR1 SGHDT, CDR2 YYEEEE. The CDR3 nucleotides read TGTGCCAGCAGCCCCCCGATCACAGATACGCAGTATTTT. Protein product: CASSPPITDTQYF.